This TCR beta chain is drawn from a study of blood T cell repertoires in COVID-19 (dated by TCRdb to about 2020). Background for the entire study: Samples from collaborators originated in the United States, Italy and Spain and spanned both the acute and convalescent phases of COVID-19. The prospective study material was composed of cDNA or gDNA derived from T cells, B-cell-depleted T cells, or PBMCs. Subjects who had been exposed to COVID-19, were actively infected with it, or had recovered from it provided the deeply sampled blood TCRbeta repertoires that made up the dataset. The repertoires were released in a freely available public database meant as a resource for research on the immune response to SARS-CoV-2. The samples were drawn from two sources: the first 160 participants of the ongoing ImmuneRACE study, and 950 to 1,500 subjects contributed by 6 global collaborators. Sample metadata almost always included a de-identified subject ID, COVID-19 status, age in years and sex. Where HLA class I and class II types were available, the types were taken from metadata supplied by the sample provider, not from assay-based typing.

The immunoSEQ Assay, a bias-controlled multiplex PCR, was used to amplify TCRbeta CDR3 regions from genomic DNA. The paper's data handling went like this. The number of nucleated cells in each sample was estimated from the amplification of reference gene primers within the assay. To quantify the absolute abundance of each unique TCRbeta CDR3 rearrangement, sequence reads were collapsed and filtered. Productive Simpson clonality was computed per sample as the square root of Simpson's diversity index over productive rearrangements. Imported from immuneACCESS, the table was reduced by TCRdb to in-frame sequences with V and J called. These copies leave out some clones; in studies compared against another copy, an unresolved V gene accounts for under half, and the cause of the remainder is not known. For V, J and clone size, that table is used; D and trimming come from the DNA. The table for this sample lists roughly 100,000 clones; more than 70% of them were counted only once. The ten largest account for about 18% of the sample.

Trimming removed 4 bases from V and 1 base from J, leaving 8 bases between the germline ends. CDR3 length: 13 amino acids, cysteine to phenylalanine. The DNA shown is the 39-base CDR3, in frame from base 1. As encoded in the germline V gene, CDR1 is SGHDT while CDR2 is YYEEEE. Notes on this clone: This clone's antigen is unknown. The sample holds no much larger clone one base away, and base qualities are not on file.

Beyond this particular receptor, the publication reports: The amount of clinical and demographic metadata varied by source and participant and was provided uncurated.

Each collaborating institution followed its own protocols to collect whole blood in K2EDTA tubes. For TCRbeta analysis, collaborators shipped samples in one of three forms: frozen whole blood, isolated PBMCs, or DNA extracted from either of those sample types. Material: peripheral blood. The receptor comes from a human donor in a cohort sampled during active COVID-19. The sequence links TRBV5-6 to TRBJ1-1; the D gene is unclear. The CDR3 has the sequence CASSKGGNTEAFF. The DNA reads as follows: TGTGCCAGCAGCAAAGGCGGGAACACTGAAGCTTTCTTT.